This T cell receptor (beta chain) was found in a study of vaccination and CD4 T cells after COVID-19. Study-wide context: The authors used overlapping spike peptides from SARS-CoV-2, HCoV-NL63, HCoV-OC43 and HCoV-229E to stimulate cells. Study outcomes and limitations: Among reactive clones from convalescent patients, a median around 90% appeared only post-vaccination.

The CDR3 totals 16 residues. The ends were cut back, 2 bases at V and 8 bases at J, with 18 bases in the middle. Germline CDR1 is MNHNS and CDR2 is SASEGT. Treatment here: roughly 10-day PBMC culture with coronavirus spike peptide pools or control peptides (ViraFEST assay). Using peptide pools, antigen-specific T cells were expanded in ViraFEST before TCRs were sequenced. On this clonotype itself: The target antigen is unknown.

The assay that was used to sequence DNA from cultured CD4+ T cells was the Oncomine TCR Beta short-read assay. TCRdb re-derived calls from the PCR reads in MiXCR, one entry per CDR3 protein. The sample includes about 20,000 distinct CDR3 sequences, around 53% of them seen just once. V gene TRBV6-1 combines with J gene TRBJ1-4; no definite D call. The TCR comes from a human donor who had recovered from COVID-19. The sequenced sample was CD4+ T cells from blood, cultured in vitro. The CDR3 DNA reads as TGTGCCAGCAGTGAAAGTGGGATTTTGTCGGGGGAAAAACTGTTTTTT. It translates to CASSESGILSGEKLFF.